This entry concerns a single TCR beta chain. No antigen is known for it. This specimen belongs to a study of shared clonotypes between healthy human individuals. Overall study: The people who gave samples were two women and a few men aged 18 to 49. Per-donor plates numbered three CD4 naive, three CD4 memory, two CD8 naive and one CD8 memory.

The V gene lost 2 bases and the J gene lost 4 bases, with 8 bases spanning the gap. Germline CDR1 reads MNHEY; CDR2 reads SVGAGI. CDR3 size: 13 residues. Whole-study findings and limits: The study generally estimated greater richness for naive than memory subsets.

Replicate sorted-subset PCRs were loaded with 150 to 250 ng DNA, 31,000 or so T cell genomes. Produced via immunoSEQ multiplex PCR; TCRdb's table is partial and in-frame only. Of roughly 1,600,000 clones in the sample, about 98.5% were seen once. The sequence was collected from a man aged 25 to 40 in good health. Sequenced input: naive CD4+ T cells sorted from blood. As for subset: CD45RA+ positively selected. The chain has TRBV6-5 and TRBJ1-2; a weak D match, TRBD1 (5 bases). CDR3 region: CASSYAGSYGYTF. CDR3 bases: TGTGCCAGCAGTTACGCAGGGTCCTATGGCTACACCTTC.